This passage covers 3 T cell receptor beta chains from one sample sequenced in a study of blood T cell repertoires in COVID-19. Data came from immunoSEQ multiplex PCR; TCRdb stores just in-frame clones and leaves some out. The top ten hold about 2% of the sample, which has approximately 300,000 clones, roughly 87% seen once. Sample: peripheral blood. These receptors were taken from a man aged 18 to 29 with active or convalescent COVID-19.

The V call is TRBV5-1, the J call TRBJ2-1; 10 bases map to TRBD1. In germline, CDR1 is SGHRS, CDR2 YFSETQ. The CDR3 runs 15 residues. The V and J ends lost 4 bases and 8 bases, in that order; junction bases with no gene match: 9. The chain's CDR3 is CASSPRQGAFYEQFF. DNA of the CDR3: TGCGCCAGCAGCCCCAGACAGGGGGCTTTCTATGAGCAGTTCTTC.

The chain employs TRBV6-4 and TRBJ1-1; no definite D call. The germline V and J ends were trimmed by 6 bases and 0 bases, with 11 bases remaining between them. The CDR3 totals 14 residues. Germline lookup yields CDR1 MRHNA and CDR2 SNTAGT. The CDR3 nucleotides read TGTGCCAGCAGGCTAAATGACATGAACACTGAAGCTTTCTTT. It codes for CASRLNDMNTEAFF.

The chain uses TRBV29-1 and TRBJ2-7; 10 nucleotides match TRBD2. Germline lookup yields CDR1 SQVTM and CDR2 ANQGSEA. V trimming: 3 bases; J trimming: 9 bases; junction bases outside the gene matches: 11. CDR3 length: 14 amino acids. CDR3 coding DNA: TGCAGCGTTGAGTTGCTAGCGGGAGTTCGGCTGCAGTACTTC. It yields the protein CSVELLAGVRLQYF.